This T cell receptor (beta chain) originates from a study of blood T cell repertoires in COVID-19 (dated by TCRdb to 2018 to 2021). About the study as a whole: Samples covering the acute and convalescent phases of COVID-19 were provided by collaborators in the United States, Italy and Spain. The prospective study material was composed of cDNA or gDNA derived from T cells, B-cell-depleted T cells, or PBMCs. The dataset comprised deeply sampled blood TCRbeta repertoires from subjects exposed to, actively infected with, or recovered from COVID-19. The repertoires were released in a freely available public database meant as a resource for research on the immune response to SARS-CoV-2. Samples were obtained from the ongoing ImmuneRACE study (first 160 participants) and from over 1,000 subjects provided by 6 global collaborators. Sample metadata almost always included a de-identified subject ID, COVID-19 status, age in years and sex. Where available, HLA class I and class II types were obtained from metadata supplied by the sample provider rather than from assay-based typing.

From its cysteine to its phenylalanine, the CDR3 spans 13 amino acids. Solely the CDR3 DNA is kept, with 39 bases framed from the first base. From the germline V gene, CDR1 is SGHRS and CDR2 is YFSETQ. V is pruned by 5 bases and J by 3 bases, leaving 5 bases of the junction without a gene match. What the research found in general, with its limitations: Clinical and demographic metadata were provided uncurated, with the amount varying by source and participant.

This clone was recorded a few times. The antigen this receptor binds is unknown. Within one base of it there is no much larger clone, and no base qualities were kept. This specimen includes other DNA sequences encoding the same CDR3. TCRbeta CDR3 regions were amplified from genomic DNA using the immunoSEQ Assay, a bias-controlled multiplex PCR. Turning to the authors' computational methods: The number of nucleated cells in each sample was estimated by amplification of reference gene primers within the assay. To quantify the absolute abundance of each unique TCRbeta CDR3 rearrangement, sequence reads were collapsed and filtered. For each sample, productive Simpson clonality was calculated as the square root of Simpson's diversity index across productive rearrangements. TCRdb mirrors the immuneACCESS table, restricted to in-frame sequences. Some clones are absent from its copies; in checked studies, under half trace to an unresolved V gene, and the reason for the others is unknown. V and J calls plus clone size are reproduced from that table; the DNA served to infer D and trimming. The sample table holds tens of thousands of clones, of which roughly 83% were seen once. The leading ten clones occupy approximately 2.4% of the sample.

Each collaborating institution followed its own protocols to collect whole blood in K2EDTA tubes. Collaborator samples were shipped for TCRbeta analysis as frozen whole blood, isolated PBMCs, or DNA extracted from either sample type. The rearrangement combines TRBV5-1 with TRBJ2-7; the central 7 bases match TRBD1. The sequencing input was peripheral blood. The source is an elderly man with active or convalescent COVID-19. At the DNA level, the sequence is TGCGCCAGCAGTTTAACAGGGGACTACGAGCAGTACTTC. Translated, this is CASSLTGDYEQYF.